This T cell receptor beta chain was sequenced during a study of immune evolution from preneoplasia to lung adenocarcinoma. This clone was seen just once. As yet, its antigen is unknown. TCRdb's copy holds only in-frame clones and misses some; the assay was immunoSEQ multiplex PCR. The sample has about 4,600 clones, 65% to 85% seen once. The J segment lost 4 bases and the V segment lost 7 bases, leaving 10 bases of the junction unmatched. This CDR3 is built from 15 residues. The germline gives CDR1 SQVTM, CDR2 ANQGSEA. Patients had resection in Japan or China between the mid-2010s and the late 2010s. Study-level results: Clonality was highest in normal lung, lower in later-stage lesions apparently.

This sequence joins TRBV29-1 and TRBJ2-2; the match to TRBD1 covers 9 bases. This TCR was sampled from a person aged 50-69 years with lung adenocarcinoma. Sequencing was carried out using FFPE normal lung tissue adjacent to the tumor. In DNA form, the CDR3 reads TGCAGCGGGGTCGTCTCGGGACAGGGCACCGGGGAGCTGTTTTTT. Translation gives CSGVVSGQGTGELFF.